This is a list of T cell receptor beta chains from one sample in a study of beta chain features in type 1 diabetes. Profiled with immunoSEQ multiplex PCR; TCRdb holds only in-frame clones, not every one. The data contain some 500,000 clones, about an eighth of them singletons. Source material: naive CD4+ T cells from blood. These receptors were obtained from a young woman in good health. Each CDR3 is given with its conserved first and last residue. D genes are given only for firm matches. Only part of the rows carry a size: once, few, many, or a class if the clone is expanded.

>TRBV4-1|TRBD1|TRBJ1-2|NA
CASSQGQGAYGYTF
TGCGCCAGCAGCCAGGGACAGGGGGCATATGGCTACACCTTC
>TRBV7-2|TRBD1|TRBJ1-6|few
CASSSQGQGLNSPLHF
TGTGCCAGCAGCTCCCAAGGACAGGGCCTGAATTCACCCCTCCACTTT
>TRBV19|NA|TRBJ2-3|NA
CASTSGWTDTQYF
NA
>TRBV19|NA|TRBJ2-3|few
CASTDTADTTDTQYF
TGTGCCAGTACCGATACGGCGGATACCACAGATACGCAGTATTTT
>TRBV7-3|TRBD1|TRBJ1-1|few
CASREQGSNTEAFF
TGTGCCAGCAGGGAACAGGGGTCGAACACTGAAGCTTTCTTT
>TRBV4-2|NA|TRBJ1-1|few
CASSQVVQANTEAFF
TGTGCCAGCAGCCAAGTTGTTCAGGCAAACACTGAAGCTTTCTTT
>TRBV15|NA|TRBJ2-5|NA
CATRKGQQETQYF
TGTGCCACCCGAAAGGGGCAGCAAGAGACCCAGTACTTC
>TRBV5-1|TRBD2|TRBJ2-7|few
CASSLGLAGVYEQYF
TGCGCCAGCAGCTTGGGACTAGCGGGAGTCTACGAGCAGTACTTC
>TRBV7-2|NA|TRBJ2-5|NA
CASSLGLGGQETQYF
TGTGCCAGCAGCTTAGGCCTAGGTGGACAAGAGACCCAGTACTTC
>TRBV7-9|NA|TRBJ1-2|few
CAMPEPGYTF
TGTGCCATGCCAGAGCCGGGCTACACCTTC
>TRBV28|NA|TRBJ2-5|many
CASKKMGETQYF
TGTGCCAGCAAGAAGATGGGAGAGACCCAGTACTTC
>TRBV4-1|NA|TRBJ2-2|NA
CASSQSTRWGNTGELFF
TGCGCCAGCAGCCAATCTACCCGGTGGGGCAACACCGGGGAGCTGTTTTTT
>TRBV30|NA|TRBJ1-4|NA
CAWSLGRNNEKLFF
TGTGCCTGGAGTCTTGGCAGGAATAATGAAAAACTGTTTTTT
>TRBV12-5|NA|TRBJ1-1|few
CASGLRGEAFF
TGTGCTAGTGGTTTGCGGGGGGAAGCTTTCTTT
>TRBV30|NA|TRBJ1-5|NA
CAWSLDGNQPQHF
TGTGCCTGGAGTCTGGACGGGAATCAGCCCCAGCATTTT
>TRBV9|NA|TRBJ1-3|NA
CASSVQSSGNTIYF
TGTGCCAGCAGCGTTCAGAGCTCTGGAAACACCATATATTTT
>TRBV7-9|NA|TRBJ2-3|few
CASKPRTAGDTQYF
TGTGCCAGCAAACCCAGGACGGCAGGCGATACGCAGTATTTT
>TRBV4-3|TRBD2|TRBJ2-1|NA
CASSQDLAGGPWEQFF
TGCGCCAGCAGCCAAGATCTGGCGGGGGGGCCGTGGGAGCAGTTCTTC
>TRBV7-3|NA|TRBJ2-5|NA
CASSLLVQETQYF
TGTGCCAGCAGCTTATTGGTCCAAGAGACCCAGTACTTC
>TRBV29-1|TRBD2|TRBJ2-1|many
CSVVGTSGYNEQFF
TGCAGCGTGGTCGGGACTAGCGGATACAATGAGCAGTTCTTC
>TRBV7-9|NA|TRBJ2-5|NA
CASSLASVYQETQYF
TGTGCCAGCAGCTTAGCTAGCGTCTACCAAGAGACCCAGTACTTC
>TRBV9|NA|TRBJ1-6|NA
CASSVAGNSPLHF
TGTGCCAGCAGCGTAGCGGGGAATTCACCCCTCCACTTT
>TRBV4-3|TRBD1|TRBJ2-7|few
CASSQYRGHSYEQYF
TGCGCCAGCAGCCAATACAGGGGACACTCCTACGAGCAGTACTTC
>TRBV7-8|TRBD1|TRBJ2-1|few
CASSLVDRDSYNEQFF
TGTGCCAGCAGCTTAGTGGACAGGGATTCCTACAATGAGCAGTTCTTC
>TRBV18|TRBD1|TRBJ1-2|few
CASSTEGPGQAPFSGYTF
TGTGCCAGCTCAACGGAGGGTCCGGGACAGGCCCCTTTTTCTGGCTACACCTTC
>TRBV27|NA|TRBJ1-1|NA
CASNSGGKAFF
TGTGCCAGCAACTCGGGGGGGAAAGCTTTCTTT
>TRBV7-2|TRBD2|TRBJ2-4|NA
CASSPGPTGGGGKNIQYF
TGTGCCAGCAGCCCAGGGCCAACGGGAGGCGGGGGCAAAAACATTCAGTACTTC
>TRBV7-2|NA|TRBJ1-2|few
CASSLALGTYGYTF
TGTGCCAGCAGCTTAGCCCTAGGGACCTATGGCTACACCTTC
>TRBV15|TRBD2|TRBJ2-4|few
CATSRDRRTSYGTGAKNIQYF
TGTGCCACCAGCAGAGATCGTCGGACTAGCTACGGAACGGGTGCCAAAAACATTCAGTACTTC
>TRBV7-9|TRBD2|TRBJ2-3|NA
CASSWTSGSWDTQYF
TGTGCCAGCAGCTGGACTAGCGGGAGTTGGGATACGCAGTATTTT
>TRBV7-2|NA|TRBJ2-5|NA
CASSPDWGQETQYF
TGTGCCAGCAGCCCTGACTGGGGGCAAGAGACCCAGTACTTC
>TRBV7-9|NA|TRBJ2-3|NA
CASSPTSTDTQYF
TGTGCCAGCAGCCCGACAAGCACAGATACGCAGTATTTT
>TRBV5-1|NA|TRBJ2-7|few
CASSLGQGPIREQYF
TGCGCCAGCAGCTTGGGCCAGGGGCCAATAAGAGAGCAGTACTTC
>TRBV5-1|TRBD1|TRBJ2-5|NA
CASSTRTGERETQYF
TGCGCCAGCAGCACCCGGACAGGGGAGAGGGAGACCCAGTACTTC
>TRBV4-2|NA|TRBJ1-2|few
CASSQEIRGATYGYTF
TGTGCCAGCAGCCAAGAGATCAGGGGCGCAACCTATGGCTACACCTTC
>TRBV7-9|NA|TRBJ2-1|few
CASSLGTYNEQFF
TGTGCCAGCAGCTTAGGTACTTACAATGAGCAGTTCTTC
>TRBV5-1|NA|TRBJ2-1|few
CASSLGGPYNEQFF
TGCGCCAGCAGCCTGGGCGGTCCCTACAATGAGCAGTTCTTC
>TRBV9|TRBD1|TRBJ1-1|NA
CASSHPDGGQGTFF
TGTGCCAGCAGCCATCCGGACGGGGGACAGGGTACCTTCTTT
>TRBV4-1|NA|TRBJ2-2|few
CASSRSGDTGELFF
TGCGCCAGCAGCCGTTCGGGTGACACCGGGGAGCTGTTTTTT
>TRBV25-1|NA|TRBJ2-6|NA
CASSERGTGANVLTF
TGTGCCAGCAGTGAAAGAGGGACTGGGGCCAACGTCCTGACTTTC
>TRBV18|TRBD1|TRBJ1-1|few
CASSPKGPGGFWTEAFF
TGTGCCAGCTCACCGAAAGGGCCAGGGGGCTTTTGGACTGAAGCTTTCTTT
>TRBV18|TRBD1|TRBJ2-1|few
CASSLGTVSYNEQFF
TGTGCCAGCTCATTGGGGACAGTCTCCTACAATGAGCAGTTCTTC
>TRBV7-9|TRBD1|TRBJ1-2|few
CASSTGVRYGYTF
TGTGCCAGCAGCACAGGGGTGAGATATGGCTACACCTTC
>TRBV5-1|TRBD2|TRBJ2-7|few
CASSSGTSGYYEQYF
TGCGCCAGCAGCTCGGGGACTAGCGGCTACTACGAGCAGTACTTC
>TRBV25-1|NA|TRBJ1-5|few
CASRSGAGNQPQHF
TGTGCCAGCAGATCAGGCGCGGGGAATCAGCCCCAGCATTTT
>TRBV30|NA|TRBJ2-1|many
CAWSVRGVRDNEQFF
TGTGCCTGGAGTGTACGTGGGGTGAGGGACAATGAGCAGTTCTTC
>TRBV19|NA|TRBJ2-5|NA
CASRLQGRQETQYF
TGTGCCAGTAGACTACAGGGACGCCAAGAGACCCAGTACTTC
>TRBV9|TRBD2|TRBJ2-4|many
CASSAASSGLAKNIQYF
TGTGCCAGCAGCGCCGCTTCTAGCGGACTAGCCAAAAACATTCAGTACTTC
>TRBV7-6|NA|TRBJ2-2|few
CASSLLGGAFSGELFF
TGTGCCAGCAGCTTACTCGGGGGCGCGTTTAGCGGGGAGCTGTTTTTT
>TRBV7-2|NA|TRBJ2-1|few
CASSFPVSNEQFF
TGTGCCAGCAGCTTTCCAGTATCCAATGAGCAGTTCTTC